These T cell receptor beta chains were read from a single sample in a study of blood T cell repertoires in COVID-19. Some clones are missing from TCRdb's copy, which holds only in-frame ones; the method was immunoSEQ multiplex PCR. Among roughly 230,000 clones, roughly four fifths were seen once, and the ten largest hold about 3.5%. The sequenced material came from PBMCs or T cells enriched from blood (not recorded which). Receptor source: a man aged 45-65 years who had recovered from COVID-19. Each CDR3 is given with its conserved first and last residue. The order of the fields is J gene, V gene, D gene, clone size, CDR3 protein, CDR3 DNA. D genes are given only for firm matches. Where a row states a size, it is once, few, many or the class of an expanded clone; other rows omit it.

>TRBJ2-7|TRBV18|NA|NA
CASSPFGYEQYF
TGTGCCAGCTCACCATTCGGTTACGAGCAGTACTTC
>TRBJ2-5|TRBV12-3/TRBV12-4|NA|NA
CASSSGVLQTQYF
TGTGCCAGCAGTTCCGGAGTCTTACAGACCCAGTACTTC
>TRBJ2-3|TRBV9|TRBD2|once
CASSAGLAGSTDTQYF
TGTGCCAGCAGCGCGGGCTTAGCGGGGAGCACAGATACGCAGTATTTT
>TRBJ1-3|TRBV4-2|NA|few
CASSQEQTYSGNTIYF
TGTGCCAGCAGCCAAGAACAGACCTACTCTGGAAACACCATATATTTT
>TRBJ1-1|TRBV2|TRBD1|many
CASREQGVENTEAFF
TGTGCCAGCAGAGAGCAGGGGGTTGAGAACACTGAAGCTTTCTTT
>TRBJ1-1|TRBV3-1/TRBV3-2|TRBD1|NA
CASSRLGQDTEAFF
TGTGCCAGCAGCCGCCTGGGACAGGACACTGAAGCTTTCTTT
>TRBJ2-7|TRBV11-2|TRBD2|NA
CASSLSQTSGGIYEQYF
TGTGCCAGCAGCTTATCTCAAACTAGCGGGGGTATCTACGAGCAGTACTTC
>TRBJ2-1|TRBV5-1|TRBD2|once
CASSFTSGQSSYNEQFF
TGCGCCAGCAGCTTCACTAGCGGGCAAAGCTCCTACAATGAGCAGTTCTTC
>TRBJ2-6|TRBV7-9|NA|NA
CASSTFVLTF
TGTGCCAGCAGCACTTTCGTCCTGACTTTC
>TRBJ2-3|TRBV5-1|NA|NA
CASSLAVGSTNTQYF
TGCGCCAGCAGCTTGGCTGTCGGTTCCACGAATACGCAGTATTTT
>TRBJ2-1|TRBV15|TRBD2|NA
CATSRELAGGSNEQFF
TGTGCCACCAGCAGAGAACTAGCGGGGGGGTCAAATGAGCAGTTCTTC